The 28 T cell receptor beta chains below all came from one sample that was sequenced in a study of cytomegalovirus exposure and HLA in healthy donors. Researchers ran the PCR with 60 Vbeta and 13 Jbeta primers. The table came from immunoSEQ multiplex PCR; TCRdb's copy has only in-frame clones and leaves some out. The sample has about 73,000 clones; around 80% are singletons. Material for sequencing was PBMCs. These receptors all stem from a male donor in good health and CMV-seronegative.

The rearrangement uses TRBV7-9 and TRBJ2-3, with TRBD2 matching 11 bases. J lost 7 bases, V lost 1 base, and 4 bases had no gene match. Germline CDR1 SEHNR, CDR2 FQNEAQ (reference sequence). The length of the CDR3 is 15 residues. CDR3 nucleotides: TGTGCCAGCAGCTTAGGCGCTAGCGGGAGGCATACGCAGTATTTT. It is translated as CASSLGASGRHTQYF.

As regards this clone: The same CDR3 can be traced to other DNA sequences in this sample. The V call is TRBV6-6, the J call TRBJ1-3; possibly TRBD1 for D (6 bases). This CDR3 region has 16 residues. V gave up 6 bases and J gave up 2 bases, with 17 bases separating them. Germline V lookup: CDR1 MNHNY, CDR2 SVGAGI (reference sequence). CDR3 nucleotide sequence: TGTGCCAGCAGCCCAACAGGGAGAGGCACTGGAAACACCATATATTTT. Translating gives CASSPTGRGTGNTIYF.

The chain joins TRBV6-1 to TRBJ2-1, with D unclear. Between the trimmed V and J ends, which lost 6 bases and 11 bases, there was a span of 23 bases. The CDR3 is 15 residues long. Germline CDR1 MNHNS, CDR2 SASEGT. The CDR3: CASSESGSELNQQFF. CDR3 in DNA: TGTGCCAGCAGCGAATCCGGGTCAGAATTAAACCAGCAGTTCTTC.

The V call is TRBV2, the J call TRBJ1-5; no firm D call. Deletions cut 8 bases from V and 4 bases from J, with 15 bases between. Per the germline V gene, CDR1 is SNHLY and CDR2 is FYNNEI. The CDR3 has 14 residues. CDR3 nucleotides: TGTGCCAGCCGAACCGGGATATTAAATCAGCCCCAGCATTTT. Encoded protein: CASRTGILNQPQHF.

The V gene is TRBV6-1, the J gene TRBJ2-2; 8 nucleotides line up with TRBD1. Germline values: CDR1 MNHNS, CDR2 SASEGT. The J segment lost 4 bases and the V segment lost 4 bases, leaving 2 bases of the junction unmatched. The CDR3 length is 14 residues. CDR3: CASSGQGPTGELFF. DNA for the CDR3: TGTGCCAGCAGTGGACAGGGGCCCACCGGGGAGCTGTTTTTT.

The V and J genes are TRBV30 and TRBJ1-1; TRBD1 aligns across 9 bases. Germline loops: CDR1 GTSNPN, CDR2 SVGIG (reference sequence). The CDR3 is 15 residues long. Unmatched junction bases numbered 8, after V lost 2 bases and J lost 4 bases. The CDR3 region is CAWSPSDRGSTEAFF. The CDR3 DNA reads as TGTGCCTGGAGTCCTTCGGACAGGGGAAGCACTGAAGCTTTCTTT.

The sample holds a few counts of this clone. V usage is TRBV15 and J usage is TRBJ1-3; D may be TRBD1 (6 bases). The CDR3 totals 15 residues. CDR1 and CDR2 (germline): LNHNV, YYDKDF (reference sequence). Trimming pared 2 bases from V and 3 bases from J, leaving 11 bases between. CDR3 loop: CATSRPTGNGNTIYF. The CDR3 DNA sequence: TGTGCCACCAGCAGACCAACAGGGAATGGAAACACCATATATTTT.

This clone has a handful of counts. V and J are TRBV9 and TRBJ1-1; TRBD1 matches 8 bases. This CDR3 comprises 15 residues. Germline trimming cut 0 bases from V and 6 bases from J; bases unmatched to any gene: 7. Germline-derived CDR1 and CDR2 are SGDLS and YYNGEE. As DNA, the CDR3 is TGTGCCAGCAGCGTAGTCGGACAGGGTTTGTCTGAAGCTTTCTTT. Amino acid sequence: CASSVVGQGLSEAFF.

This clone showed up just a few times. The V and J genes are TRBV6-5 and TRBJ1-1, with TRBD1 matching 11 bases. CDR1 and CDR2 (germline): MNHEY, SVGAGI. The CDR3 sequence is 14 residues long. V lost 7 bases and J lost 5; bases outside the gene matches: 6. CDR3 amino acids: CASTPDRGRTEAFF. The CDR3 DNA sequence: TGTGCCAGCACCCCGGACAGGGGGCGGACTGAAGCTTTCTTT.

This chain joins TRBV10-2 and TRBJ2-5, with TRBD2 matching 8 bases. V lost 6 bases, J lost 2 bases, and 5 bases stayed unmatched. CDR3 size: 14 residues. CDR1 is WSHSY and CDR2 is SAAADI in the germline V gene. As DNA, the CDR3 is TGCGCCAGCAGCCCCGGGACTAGTCAAGAGACCCAGTACTTC. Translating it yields CASSPGTSQETQYF.

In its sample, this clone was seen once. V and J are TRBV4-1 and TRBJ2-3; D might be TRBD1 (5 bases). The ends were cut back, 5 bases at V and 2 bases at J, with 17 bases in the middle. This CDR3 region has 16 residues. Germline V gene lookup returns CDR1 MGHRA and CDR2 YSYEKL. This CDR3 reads CASSFTGWEATDTQYF. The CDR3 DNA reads TGCGCCAGCAGCTTCACAGGATGGGAAGCCACAGATACGCAGTATTTT.

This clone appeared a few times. Here the CDR3 reads CASSEIVAYGYTF. The CDR3 DNA follows: TGCGCCAGCAGTGAAATTGTGGCCTATGGCTACACCTTC. The chain combines TRBV10-2 with TRBJ1-2; D not resolved. The V and J ends lost 3 bases and 4 bases respectively, with 9 bases between them. Germline values: CDR1 WSHSY, CDR2 SAAADI. The CDR3 is 13 amino acids.

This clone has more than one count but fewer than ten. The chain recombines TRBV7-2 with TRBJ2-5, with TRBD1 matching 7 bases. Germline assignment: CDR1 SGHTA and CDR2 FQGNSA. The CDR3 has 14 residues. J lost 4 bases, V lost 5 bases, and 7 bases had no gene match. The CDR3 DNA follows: TGTGCCAGCAGCGGGAACAGGGGTGGAGAGACCCAGTACTTC. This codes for CASSGNRGGETQYF. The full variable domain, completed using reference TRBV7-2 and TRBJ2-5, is GAGVSQSPSNKVTEKGKDVELRCDPISGHTALYWYRQSLGQGLEFLIYFQGNSAPDKSGLPSDRFSAERTGGSVSTLTIQRTQQEDSAVYLCASSGNRGGETQYFGPGTRLLVL.

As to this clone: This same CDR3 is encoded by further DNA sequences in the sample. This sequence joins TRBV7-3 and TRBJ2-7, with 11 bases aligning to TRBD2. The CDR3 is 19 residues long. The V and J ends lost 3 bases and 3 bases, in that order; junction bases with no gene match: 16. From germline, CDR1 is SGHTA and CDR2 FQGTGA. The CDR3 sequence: CASSFHPAQTSGMIYEQYF. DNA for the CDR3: TGTGCCAGCAGCTTCCATCCCGCTCAGACTAGCGGGATGATCTACGAGCAGTACTTC.

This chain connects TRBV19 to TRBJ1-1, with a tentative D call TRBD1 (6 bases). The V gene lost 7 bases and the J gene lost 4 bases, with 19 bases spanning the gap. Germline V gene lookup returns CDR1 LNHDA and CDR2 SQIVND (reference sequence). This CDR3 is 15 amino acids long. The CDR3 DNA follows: TGTGCCAGTACCCGTGAGGGGGTTTCTGGCACTGAAGCTTTCTTT. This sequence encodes CASTREGVSGTEAFF.

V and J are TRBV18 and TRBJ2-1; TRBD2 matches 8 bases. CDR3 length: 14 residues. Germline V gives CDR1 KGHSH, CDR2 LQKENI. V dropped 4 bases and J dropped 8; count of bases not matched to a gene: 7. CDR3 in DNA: TGTGCCAGCTCACATCCCGGGACTAGAGATGAGCAGTTCTTC. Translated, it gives CASSHPGTRDEQFF.

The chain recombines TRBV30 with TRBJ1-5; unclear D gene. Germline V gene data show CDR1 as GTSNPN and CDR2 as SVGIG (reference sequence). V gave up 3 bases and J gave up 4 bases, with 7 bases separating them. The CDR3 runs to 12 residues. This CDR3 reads CAWSPNNQPQHF. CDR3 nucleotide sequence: TGTGCCTGGAGCCCTAATAATCAGCCCCAGCATTTT.

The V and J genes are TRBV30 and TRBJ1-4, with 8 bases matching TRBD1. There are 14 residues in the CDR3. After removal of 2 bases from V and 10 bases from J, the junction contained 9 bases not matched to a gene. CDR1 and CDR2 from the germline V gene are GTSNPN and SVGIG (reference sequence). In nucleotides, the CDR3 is TGTGCCTGGAGTTTACTCGGACAGGGCGGAAAACTGTTTTTT. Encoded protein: CAWSLLGQGGKLFF.

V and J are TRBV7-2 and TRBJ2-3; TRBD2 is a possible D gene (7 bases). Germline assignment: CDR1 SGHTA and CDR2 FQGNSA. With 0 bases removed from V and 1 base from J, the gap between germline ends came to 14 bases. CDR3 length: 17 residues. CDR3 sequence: CASSLAGSRGRTDTQYF. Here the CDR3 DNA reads TGTGCCAGCAGCTTAGCGGGCTCGCGGGGGCGCACAGATACGCAGTATTTT.

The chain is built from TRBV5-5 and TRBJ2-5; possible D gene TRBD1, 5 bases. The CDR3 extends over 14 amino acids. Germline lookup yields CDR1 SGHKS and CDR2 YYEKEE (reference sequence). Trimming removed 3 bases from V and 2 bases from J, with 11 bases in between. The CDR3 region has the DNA TGTGCCAGCAGCTCTGGGGCAGGTCAAGAGACCCAGTACTTC. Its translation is CASSSGAGQETQYF.

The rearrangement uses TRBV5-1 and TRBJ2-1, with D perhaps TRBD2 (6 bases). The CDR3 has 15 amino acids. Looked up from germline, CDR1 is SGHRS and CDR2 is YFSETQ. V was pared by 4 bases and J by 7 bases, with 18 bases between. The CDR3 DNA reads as TGCGCCAGCAGCCTTACCCGGCTAGGGAGGAATGAGCAGTTCTTC. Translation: CASSLTRLGRNEQFF.

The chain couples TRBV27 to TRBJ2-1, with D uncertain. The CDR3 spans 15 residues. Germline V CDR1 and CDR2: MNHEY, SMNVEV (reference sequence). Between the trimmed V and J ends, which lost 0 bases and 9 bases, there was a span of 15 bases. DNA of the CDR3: TGTGCCAGCAGTTTATCCCGCGCTAGGTCCGGTGAGCAGTTCTTC. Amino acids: CASSLSRARSGEQFF.

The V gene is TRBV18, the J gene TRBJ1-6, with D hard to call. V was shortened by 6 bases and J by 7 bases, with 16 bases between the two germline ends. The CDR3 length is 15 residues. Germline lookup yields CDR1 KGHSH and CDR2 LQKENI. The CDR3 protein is CASSTLIGKNSPLHF. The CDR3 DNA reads TGTGCCAGCTCGACCCTTATCGGGAAAAATTCACCCCTCCACTTT.

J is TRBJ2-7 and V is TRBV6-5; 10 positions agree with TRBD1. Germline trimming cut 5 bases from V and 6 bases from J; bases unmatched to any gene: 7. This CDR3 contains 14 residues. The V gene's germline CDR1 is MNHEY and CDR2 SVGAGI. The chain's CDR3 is CASSRGTGVGEQYF. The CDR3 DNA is TGTGCCAGCAGTAGGGGGACAGGGGTAGGCGAGCAGTACTTC.

The CDR3 DNA reads as TGTGCCAGCAGCTTGTCGATAGCGGGGGCCGGAAACTACGAGCAGTACTTC. Its protein product is CASSLSIAGAGNYEQYF. The chain is built from TRBV5-4 and TRBJ2-5, with 9 bases fitting TRBD2. The end of the DNA aligns better with TRBJ2-7, so the J call may be wrong. CDR1 is SGHNT and CDR2 is YYREEE in the germline V gene (reference sequence). CDR3 length equals 17 residues.

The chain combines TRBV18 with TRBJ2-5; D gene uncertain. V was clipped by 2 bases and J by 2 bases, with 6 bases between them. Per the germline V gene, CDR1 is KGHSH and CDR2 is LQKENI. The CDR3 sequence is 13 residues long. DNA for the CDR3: TGTGCCAGCTCACCAGCCCTACAAGAGACCCAGTACTTC. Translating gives CASSPALQETQYF.

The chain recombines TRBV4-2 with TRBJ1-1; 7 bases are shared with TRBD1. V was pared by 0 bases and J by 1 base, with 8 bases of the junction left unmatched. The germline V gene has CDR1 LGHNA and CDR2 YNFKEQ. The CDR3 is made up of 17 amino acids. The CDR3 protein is CASSQEGEGAGNTEAFF. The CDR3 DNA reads TGTGCCAGCAGCCAAGAAGGAGAGGGGGCGGGGAACACTGAAGCTTTCTTT.

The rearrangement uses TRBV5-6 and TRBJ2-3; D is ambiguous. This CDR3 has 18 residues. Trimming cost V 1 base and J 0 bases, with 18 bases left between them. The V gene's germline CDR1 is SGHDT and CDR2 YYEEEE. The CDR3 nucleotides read TGTGCCAGCAGCTTGAGATTTTGGAACAGTGTTAGCACAGATACGCAGTATTTT. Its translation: CASSLRFWNSVSTDTQYF. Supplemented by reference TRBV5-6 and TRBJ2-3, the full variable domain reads DAGVTQSPTHLIKTRGQQVTLRCSPKSGHDTVSWYQQALGQGPQFIFQYYEEEERQRGNFPDRFSGHQFPNYSSELNVNALLLGDSALYLCASSLRFWNSVSTDTQYFGPGTRLTVL.